This TCR beta chain was obtained from a study of T-cell memory formation after mild COVID-19. The study's findings and limits: Certain responding clones were present in pre-infection memory, suggesting participation of cross-reactive memory. Confirmation of SARS-CoV-2 specificity was lacking for second-wave clones peaking day 37. Chiefly within CM and EM were the contracting CD4+ clones; CD8+ ones were within EMRA.

Each CDR3 protein is one row after TCRdb ran MiXCR on the 5' RACE reads. This sample has some 150,000 distinct CDR3 sequences, with about 6% found just once. As regards this clonotype: Its matching antigen is unknown.

Per germline, CDR1 MNHNS and CDR2 SASEGT. This CDR3 region has 15 residues. V gave up 1 base and J gave up 12 bases; unmatched junction bases: 6. The sample consisted of PBMCs or a T cell subset sorted from them (not recorded which). V usage is TRBV6-1 and J usage is TRBJ2-1, with TRBD2 matching over 13 bases. The origin of this receptor is an adult woman who had mild COVID-19 (a few samples of this study predate the infection). Cell type and time point are not known. CDR3 sequence (DNA): TGTGCCAGCAGTGAAGTTACTAGCGGGAGGGGGGCGCAGTTCTTC. Translated: CASSEVTSGRGAQFF.